This T cell receptor (beta chain) was identified in a study of blood T cell repertoires in COVID-19. Study overall: From T cells, B-cell-depleted T cells, or PBMCs came the material, which was cDNA or gDNA.

Trimming took 4 bases from V and 0 from J, leaving 13 bases between them. The CDR3 is 16 amino acids. Germline CDR1 MGHRA, CDR2 YSYEKL. As handled by the study authors: Amplification with reference gene primers provided the estimates of nucleated cell counts. Using immunoSEQ multiplex PCR, the repertoire was profiled, and TCRdb retains in-frame clones only, with some absent. V, J and clone size derive from that table, while D and trimming were established from the DNA sequence. The data contain around 100,000 clones, 75% to 90% of them singletons. This TCR derives from a woman in her seventies with acute or convalescent COVID-19. The sample comprised peripheral blood. This chain uses TRBV4-1 with TRBJ2-1, with D maybe TRBD2 (6 bases). The CDR3 nucleotides are TGCGCCAGCAGCCTTACCGAGGGACTCTCCTACAATGAGCAGTTCTTC. Residues: CASSLTEGLSYNEQFF.